The clone carrying this T cell receptor beta chain was counted only a few times. Its target is unknown. The data originate from a study of beta chain features in type 1 diabetes. Study-wide results and limits: More deletions and fewer insertions at VDJ junctions were seen in type 1 diabetes patients. The naive, central memory and Treg TCRB repertoires showed an apparent similarity that was greater among patients than among healthy donors.

Donors underwent one heparinised blood draw, 95 to 150 mL on average. It was via CD45RO/CCR7/CD25/CD127/CD95/CD27 that CD4+ naive, central memory, regulatory and stem cell-like memory cells were sorted. V was cut by 3 bases and J by 5 bases, with 9 bases left in between. Germline V gene lookup returns CDR1 SGHRS and CDR2 YFSETQ. There are 13 residues in the CDR3. Sequenced material consisted of expressed TCRB transcripts (all of the isolated RNA was reverse transcribed). Libraries were prepared by immunoSEQ multiplex PCR; TCRdb keeps only in-frame clonotypes and omits some of them. In the table there are about 140,000 clones, about 9.1% of which are singletons.

Input material: central memory CD4+ T cells from blood. The J gene is TRBJ2-4, the V gene TRBV5-1, with D unresolved. The receptor was derived from a middle-aged woman in good health. This CDR3 is CASSSGPQNIQYF. Here the CDR3 DNA reads TGCGCCAGCAGCTCTGGGCCCCAAAACATTCAGTACTTC.